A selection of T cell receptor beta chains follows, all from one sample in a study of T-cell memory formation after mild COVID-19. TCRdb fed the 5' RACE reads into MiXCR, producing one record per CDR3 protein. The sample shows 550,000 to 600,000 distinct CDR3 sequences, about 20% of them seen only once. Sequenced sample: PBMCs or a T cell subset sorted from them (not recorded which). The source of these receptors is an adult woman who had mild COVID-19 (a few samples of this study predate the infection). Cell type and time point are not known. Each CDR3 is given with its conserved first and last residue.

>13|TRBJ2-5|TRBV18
CASSPTIQETQYF
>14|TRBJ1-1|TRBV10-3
CAISEGGSAVEAFF
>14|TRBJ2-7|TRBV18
CASSPRDRYYEQYF
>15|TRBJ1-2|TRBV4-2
CASSQGQGVDYGYTF
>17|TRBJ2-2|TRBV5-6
CASSLAGAGRNTGELFF
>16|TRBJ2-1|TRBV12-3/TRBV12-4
CASSPGGPPIYNEQFF
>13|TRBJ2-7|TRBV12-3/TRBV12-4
CASSLRLGVEQYF
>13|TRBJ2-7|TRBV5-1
CASRGRASYEQYF
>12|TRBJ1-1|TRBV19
CASSIGNTEAFF
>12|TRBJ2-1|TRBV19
CASSIVDNEQFF
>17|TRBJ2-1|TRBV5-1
CASSFHGGRASQNEQFF
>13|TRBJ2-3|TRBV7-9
CASSFSAGDTQYF
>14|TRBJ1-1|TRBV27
CASSTDRWNTEAFF
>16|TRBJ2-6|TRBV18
CASSQAGGPGANVLTF
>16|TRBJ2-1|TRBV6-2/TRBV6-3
CASSYTTAGGYNEQFF
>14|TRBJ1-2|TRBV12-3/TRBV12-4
CASSLGTGESGYTF
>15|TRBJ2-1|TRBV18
CASSPLAGADNEQFF
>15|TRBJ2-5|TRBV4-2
CASSQDYRSKETQYF
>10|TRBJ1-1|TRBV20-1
CSARGPSAFF
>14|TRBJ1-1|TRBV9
CASSVDLVSTEAFF
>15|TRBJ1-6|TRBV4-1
CASSQEVGGLSPLHF
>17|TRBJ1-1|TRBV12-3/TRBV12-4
CASSSVQGQGADTEAFF
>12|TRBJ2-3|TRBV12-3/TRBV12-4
CASSLSANTQYF
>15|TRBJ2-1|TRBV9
CASSVLAGAYNEQFF
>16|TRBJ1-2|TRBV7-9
CASSLLSRALNYGYTF
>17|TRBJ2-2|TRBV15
CATSSRNRLEYTGELFF
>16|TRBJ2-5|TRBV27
CASSFQGLGLGETQYF
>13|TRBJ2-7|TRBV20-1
CSARGGGAREQYF
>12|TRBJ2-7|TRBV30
CAWSQDTYEQYF
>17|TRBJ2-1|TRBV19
CASTTPWGTSGSNEQFF
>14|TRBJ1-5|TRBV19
CASSAGGPDQPQHF